These 30 T cell receptor delta chains were all obtained from the same sample, sequenced in a study of Vδ1+ human thymocytes. Their specific antigens are unknown. The template was reverse-transcribed extracted RNA. CDR3 amplicons came from multiplex PCR with pooled V-gene forward and constant-region reverse primers. TCRdb used CATT to re-call clones from the multiplex PCR reads. This table has 45,000 to 60,000 delta-chain clones, over 12% appearing once. Broader study findings: Thymic TRG and TRD repertoires appeared highly polyclonal, with Gaussian CDR3 length distributions.

Sequencing was carried out using Vdelta1+ gamma-delta thymocytes from the thymus. The subset denotes: FACS-sorted CD3+ TCRalphabeta- TCRVdelta1+ TCRVdelta2- thymocytes. The receptors stem from a girl under three years old who had congenital heart surgery.

This clone has just a few counts. V and J are TRDV1 and TRDJ1; the match to TRDD3 covers 13 bases. From germline, CDR1 is TSWWSYY and CDR2 QGS. V gave up 2 bases and J gave up 1 base; unmatched junction bases: 19. The CDR3 totals 22 residues. The CDR3 DNA sequence: TGTGCTCTTGGGGAATCCTCTCGTACTGGGGGATACGAAGGGGAGAGCACCGATAAACTCATCTTT. As protein: CALGESSRTGGYEGESTDKLIF.

This clone has only a few counts. The V gene is TRDV1, the J gene TRDJ1, with TRDD2 identical over 9 bases. The CDR3 runs to 23 residues. The V gene end was trimmed by 0 bases and the J gene end by 0 bases; junction bases not matched to a gene: 23. The germline V gene encodes CDR1 TSWWSYY and CDR2 QGS. The CDR3 bases are TGTGCTCTTGGGGAACTTAGGCGCCTTCCTACGGATACACTTCTTCCCCACACCGATAAACTCATCTTT. Its protein is CALGELRRLPTDTLLPHTDKLIF.

This clone was detected a few times. The chain recombines TRDV2 with TRDJ1, with TRDD3 identical over 8 bases. Germline-derived CDR1 and CDR2 are GEAIGNYY and EKD. With V trimmed by 3 bases and J by 4 bases, 9 bases remained unmatched. This CDR3 spans 15 amino acids. CDR3 sequence (DNA): TGTGCCTGTGACCCCGTACCGGGGGATAACGATAAACTCATCTTT. This codes for CACDPVPGDNDKLIF.

Only a few counts were recorded for this clone. This sequence joins TRDV1 and TRDJ1; D is unresolved. CDR1 and CDR2 from the germline V gene are TSWWSYY and QGS. Trimming pared 1 base from V and 4 bases from J, leaving 13 bases between. This CDR3 region has 15 residues. The CDR3 sequence: CALGERLRRFDKLIF. The CDR3 region has the DNA TGTGCTCTTGGGGAACGGTTACGTCGGTTCGATAAACTCATCTTT.

In this sample, this clone turned up once. The rearrangement links TRDV1 to TRDJ1; 10 positions match TRDD3. Germline loops: CDR1 TSWWSYY, CDR2 QGS. The V gene end was trimmed by 0 bases and the J gene end by 0 bases; junction bases not matched to a gene: 19. The CDR3 loop spans 22 amino acids. This CDR3 reads CALGELGLPTGTGGCHTDKLIF. The CDR3 DNA is TGTGCTCTTGGGGAACTAGGGCTTCCTACAGGTACTGGGGGATGCCACACCGATAAACTCATCTTT.

This chain joins TRDV1 and TRDJ1; a possible D gene is TRDD3 (6 bases). This CDR3 has 17 amino acids. Germline CDR1 is TSWWSYY and CDR2 is QGS. The V end lost 0 bases, the J end lost 2 bases, and 16 bases lay between the germline ends. The CDR3: CALGELRALGRTDKLIF. The CDR3 coding sequence is TGTGCTCTTGGGGAACTTAGGGCCCTGGGGCGTACCGATAAACTCATCTTT.

This clone showed up just a few times. The rearrangement uses TRDV1 and TRDJ1; the D gene is possibly TRDD3 (5 bases). V lost 1 base and J lost 7, with 22 bases in between. The CDR3 totals 17 residues. CDR1 is TSWWSYY and CDR2 is QGS in the germline V gene. CDR3 protein: CALGEPSTNMVTGKLIF. CDR3 coding DNA: TGTGCTCTTGGGGAACCGTCTACTAACATGGTTACTGGTAAACTCATCTTT.

The chain has TRDV1 and TRDJ1, with 8 positions matching TRDD3. The ends lost 0 bases at V and 0 bases at J; junction bases unmatched: 15. Germline V gene data show CDR1 as TSWWSYY and CDR2 as QGS. The length of the CDR3 is 20 residues. In DNA form, the CDR3 reads TGTGCTCTTGGGGAACTCCGCTCCTTACTGGGGGTCACCAACACCGATAAACTCATCTTT. It translates to CALGELRSLLGVTNTDKLIF.

The chain uses TRDV2 and TRDJ1; D not certain. Germline V gene lookup returns CDR1 GEAIGNYY and CDR2 EKD. V lost 3 bases and J 0 bases, leaving 10 bases between the germline ends. CDR3 length equals 14 residues. The CDR3 sequence is CACDRQLDTDKLIF. Here the CDR3 DNA reads TGTGCCTGTGACCGACAGCTAGACACCGATAAACTCATCTTT.

This clone was detected once. V gene TRDV1 combines with J gene TRDJ1; 8 nucleotides agree with TRDD3. The germline V gene encodes CDR1 TSWWSYY and CDR2 QGS. This CDR3 is 18 amino acids long. The trim removed 3 bases at V and 4 bases at J, leaving 16 bases unmatched. In DNA, the CDR3 is TGTGCTCTTGGGGACACTACACTGGGGGCTCCGGAGGGCGATAAACTCATCTTT. Amino acid sequence: CALGDTTLGAPEGDKLIF.

This clone showed up just a few times. The rearrangement joins TRDV1 to TRDJ1, with TRDD3 matching 10 bases. The V gene's germline CDR1 is TSWWSYY and CDR2 QGS. With 0 bases clipped from V and 0 bases from J, the junction kept 40 bases outside the gene matches. The CDR3 covers 29 residues. CDR3 residues: CALGELQGLRSRGLPENWGILKYTDKLIF. CDR3 nucleotide sequence: TGTGCTCTTGGGGAACTACAAGGGCTTAGATCTAGGGGCCTTCCCGAGAACTGGGGGATCTTGAAGTACACCGATAAACTCATCTTT.

This clone was recorded many times. V is TRDV2 and J is TRDJ3; the D gene is possibly TRDD3 (6 bases). This CDR3 contains 21 residues. V was clipped by 4 bases and J by 0 bases, with 24 bases between them. The germline V gene encodes CDR1 GEAIGNYY and CDR2 EKD. The CDR3 is CACETGGQSNESSWDTRQMFF. As DNA, the CDR3 is TGTGCCTGTGAGACCGGGGGACAGTCCAACGAAAGCTCCTGGGACACCCGACAGATGTTTTTC.

In its sample, this clone was seen a few times. The chain joins TRDV2 to TRDJ1, with 8 nucleotides matching TRDD3. The CDR3 is made up of 20 amino acids. The germline CDR1 and CDR2 sequences are GEAIGNYY and EKD. The ends lost 3 bases at V and 2 bases at J; junction bases unmatched: 22. CDR3 DNA sequence: TGTGCCTGTGACCAAGTTGGACTGGGGGCCGCCGAAGGGCGGACCGATAAACTCATCTTT. Residues: CACDQVGLGAAEGRTDKLIF.

This clone has more than one count but fewer than ten. The chain carries TRDV1 and TRDJ1, with D possibly TRDD2 on 5 matching bases. CDR3 length equals 21 residues. Germline V gene sequence: CDR1 TSWWSYY, CDR2 QGS. V was cut by 1 base and J by 3 bases, with 30 bases left in between. The CDR3 DNA is TGTGCTCTTGGGGAACAGGTAGGTCCCCCCAACCGTACTGCCTTCTCCGATAAACTCATCTTT. It encodes CALGEQVGPPNRTAFSDKLIF.

Only a few counts were recorded for this clone. The chain is built from TRDV2 and TRDJ1; TRDD3 is a possible D gene (5 bases). Germline assignment: CDR1 GEAIGNYY and CDR2 EKD. This CDR3 is built from 16 residues. V dropped 6 bases and J dropped 1 base, with 20 bases sitting between them. The CDR3 region is CACLLGTSLSTDKLIF. CDR3 in DNA: TGTGCCTGTCTCTTGGGGACCTCCCTCTCCACCGATAAACTCATCTTT.

This chain uses TRDV1 with TRDJ1; D may be TRDD3 (5 bases). Germline V CDR1 and CDR2: TSWWSYY, QGS. Trimming took 3 bases from V and 1 from J, leaving 21 bases between them. This CDR3 is built from 18 residues. CDR3 protein: CALGDYYPRIRGTDKLIF. In DNA, the CDR3 is TGTGCTCTTGGGGACTACTATCCCAGGATAAGGGGCACCGATAAACTCATCTTT.

This clone came up a few times. A junction boundary mismatches the germline segment, possibly from a read error. This sample includes further DNA sequences coding for the same CDR3. The chain combines TRDV1 with TRDJ1; 11 bases map to TRDD3. This CDR3 is 23 amino acids long. CDR1 is TSWWSYY and CDR2 is QGS in the germline V gene. CDR3 DNA: TGCGCTCTTGGGGAACGGACCCTACGCAAATCAAGTACTGGGGGATATTCCACCGATAAACTCATCTTT. Amino acid sequence: CALGERTLRKSSTGGYSTDKLIF.

This clone was counted only a few times. The chain couples TRDV1 to TRDJ1; TRDD3 matches at 8 bases. The CDR3 extends over 18 amino acids. With 3 bases clipped from V and 0 bases from J, the junction kept 12 bases outside the gene matches. Germline V gene lookup returns CDR1 TSWWSYY and CDR2 QGS. CDR3 nucleotide sequence: TGTGCTCTTGGGGAGTCCTTTACTGGGGGCCCCAACACCGATAAACTCATCTTT. It codes for CALGESFTGGPNTDKLIF.

V is TRDV1 and J is TRDJ1; 10 bases are a match to TRDD3. Germline CDR1 is TSWWSYY and CDR2 is QGS. J lost 2 bases, V lost 5 bases, and 17 bases had no gene match. There are 19 residues in the CDR3. The CDR3 reads CALGPTQFHSLGDTDKLIF. The DNA for the CDR3 is TGTGCTCTTGGGCCAACCCAATTCCATTCACTGGGGGATACCGATAAACTCATCTTT.

The chain has TRDV1 and TRDJ1, with 9 bases lining up with TRDD3. CDR1 is TSWWSYY, CDR2 QGS, per germline. Unmatched junction bases numbered 19, after V lost 2 bases and J lost 0 bases. The CDR3 has 21 amino acids. CDR3 sequence reads: CALGEWTASYWGTKYTDKLIF. DNA for the CDR3: TGTGCTCTTGGGGAATGGACGGCCTCGTACTGGGGGACCAAGTACACCGATAAACTCATCTTT.

There are a few counts of this clone. V is TRDV1 and J is TRDJ1, with 10 bases matching TRDD3. Trimming removed 0 bases from V and 0 bases from J; junction bases left unmatched: 25. The CDR3 is 24 amino acids. From germline, CDR1 is TSWWSYY and CDR2 QGS. The CDR3 here is CALGELTRNSLFTGGSEYTDKLIF. Here the CDR3 DNA reads TGTGCTCTTGGGGAACTAACCCGCAACTCCTTGTTTACTGGGGGATCGGAGTACACCGATAAACTCATCTTT.

The chain is built from TRDV1 and TRDJ1; 11 bases are a match to TRDD3. J gave up 0 bases and V 1 base, and 19 bases lay outside the gene matches. The CDR3 extends over 22 amino acids. Germline CDR1 TSWWSYY, CDR2 QGS. Here the CDR3 reads CALGEPMPVCQLGDIDTDKLIF. CDR3 nucleotides: TGTGCTCTTGGGGAACCCATGCCAGTTTGTCAACTGGGGGATATAGACACCGATAAACTCATCTTT.

This rearrangement joins TRDV1 to TRDJ1; 8 bases align to TRDD3. The CDR3 totals 20 residues. The V and J ends lost 5 bases and 0 bases, in that order; junction bases with no gene match: 20. CDR1 and CDR2 from the germline V gene are TSWWSYY and QGS. CDR3 nucleotides: TGTGCTCTTGGGATACGGGACCCATACCTGGGGGAAAGTCACACCGATAAACTCATCTTT. It codes for CALGIRDPYLGESHTDKLIF.

A few counts support this clone. This chain connects TRDV1 to TRDJ1; 11 nucleotides agree with TRDD3. Trimming took 1 base from V and 4 from J; bases not matched to a gene: 8. Germline CDR1 is TSWWSYY and CDR2 is QGS. This CDR3 comprises 17 residues. CDR3 sequence: CALGEPPNTGGYDKLIF. The DNA for the CDR3 is TGTGCTCTTGGGGAACCCCCCAATACTGGGGGATACGATAAACTCATCTTT.

This clone appeared a few times. The chain links TRDV1 to TRDJ1, with 13 bases identical to TRDD3. Germline V lookup: CDR1 TSWWSYY, CDR2 QGS. The CDR3 runs to 23 residues. The ends lost 1 base at V and 2 bases at J; junction bases unmatched: 22. CDR3 amino acids: CALGEPFPFRVLGDTRVTDKLIF. In DNA, the CDR3 is TGTGCTCTTGGGGAACCGTTTCCCTTCCGTGTACTGGGGGATACGAGGGTGACCGATAAACTCATCTTT.

The chain combines TRDV1 with TRDJ1; TRDD3 matches 9 bases. Germline V gene data show CDR1 as TSWWSYY and CDR2 as QGS. This CDR3 comprises 18 residues. After removal of 4 bases from V and 8 bases from J, the junction contained 20 bases not matched to a gene. CDR3 loop: CALGGPAFDVLGDLKLIF. Written as DNA, the CDR3 is TGTGCTCTTGGGGGTCCAGCCTTCGACGTACTGGGGGACCTAAAACTCATCTTT.

J is TRDJ1 and V is TRDV1; TRDD3 agrees at 8 bases. Germline V gene sequence: CDR1 TSWWSYY, CDR2 QGS. Germline trimming cut 5 bases from V and 2 bases from J; bases unmatched to any gene: 7. This CDR3 is 15 amino acids long. This CDR3 reads CALGSRRGITDKLIF. In nucleotides, the CDR3 is TGTGCTCTTGGGTCAAGGCGGGGGATAACCGATAAACTCATCTTT.

The rearrangement uses TRDV1 and TRDJ1, with D uncertain. This CDR3 has 19 amino acids. The germline V and J ends were trimmed by 3 bases and 1 base, with 24 bases remaining between them. Germline CDR1 reads TSWWSYY; CDR2 reads QGS. CDR3 DNA sequence: TGTGCTCTTGGGGAGTACCCGTCCGGGTCGGCCTTACTCACCGATAAACTCATCTTT. Translated: CALGEYPSGSALLTDKLIF.

The J gene is TRDJ1, the V gene TRDV1; 9 nucleotides match TRDD3. V lost 0 bases to trimming and J lost 10 bases; unmatched junction nucleotides: 15. The CDR3 spans 17 residues. Germline lookup yields CDR1 TSWWSYY and CDR2 QGS. The CDR3 nucleotides are TGTGCTCTTGGGGAACTAACATCACTGTGGGGGATATCCGGACTCATCTTT. This codes for CALGELTSLWGISGLIF.

This clone was detected a few times. The chain employs TRDV1 and TRDJ2; D gene uncertain. Germline values: CDR1 TSWWSYY, CDR2 QGS. The CDR3 sequence is 20 residues long. The V gene lost 1 base and the J gene lost 0 bases, with 21 bases spanning the gap. The CDR3 region has the DNA TGTGCTCTTGGGGAACCCCCATTCCCGAGTACTGAAGCTTTGACAGCACAACTCTTCTTT. The encoded protein is CALGEPPFPSTEALTAQLFF.